The 30 T cell receptor delta chains below were found in one sample sequenced in a study of γδ T cells in repeated Plasmodium falciparum infection. TCRdb reanalysed the multiplex PCR reads via CATT. The data contain 75,000 to 100,000 delta-chain clones, over 1.1% of them singletons. Bulk repertoires came from Vgamma9/Vdelta2+ or Vdelta2-negative gammadelta T cells flow-sorted from PBMC. Material: gamma-delta T cells from blood. The origin of the receptors is a pool of human donors (malaria-infected and uninfected, not separated).

In this sample, this clone turned up many times. The chain combines TRDV1 with TRDJ1; 9 nucleotides agree with TRDD3. This CDR3 has 17 amino acids. With V trimmed by 7 bases and J by 3 bases, 15 bases remained unmatched. Looked up from germline, CDR1 is TSWWSYY and CDR2 is QGS. The CDR3 DNA reads TGTGCTCTTGCCTACGGCATCTTGGGGGGATACCCCGATAAACTCATCTTT. This codes for CALAYGILGGYPDKLIF.

This clone has more than one count but fewer than ten. TCRdb has a much larger clone's protein, which differs at residue 20 from the translation of this DNA, likely because of a read error; what is shown is the protein translated from the DNA. TRDV1 is the V gene, and the J gene was not called; the D call in the table, TRDD3, was not verified against the DNA. The germline CDR1 and CDR2 sequences are TSWWSYY and QGS. The CDR3 spans 22 residues. The CDR3 loop reads CALGEPGLPTFLGDRGTDKPIF. CDR3 bases: TGTGCTCTTGGGGAGCCCGGCCTTCCTACGTTCTTGGGGGATAGGGGCACCGATAAACCCATCTTT.

Points on this clone: This DNA's translation differs at residue 3 from TCRdb's protein, which comes from a much larger clone; a read error is likely, and the protein shown is translated from the DNA. This chain uses TRDV1 with TRDJ1, with 10 positions matching TRDD3. In the absence of a J gene in TCRdb, the DNA was matched to germline to assign it here. The CDR3 covers 26 residues. The germline gives CDR1 TSWWSYY, CDR2 QGS. The DNA for the CDR3 is TGTGCTCCTGGGGAACTAGGAGTCAAAGGCTTTTCGACTGGGGGATTCTCACACCTGTACACCGATAAACTCATCTTT. Encoded protein: CAPGELGVKGFSTGGFSHLYTDKLIF.

This clone was detected only a few times. This likely traces to a read error, being one base from a far larger clone. This same CDR3 is encoded by further DNA sequences in the sample. V and J are TRDV1 and TRDJ1; D is possibly TRDD2 (5 bases). Assignment of the J gene here rests on matching the DNA to germline, because TCRdb gives none. This CDR3 is built from 22 residues. The V and J ends lost 3 bases and 4 bases respectively, with 36 bases between them. The germline gives CDR1 TSWWSYY, CDR2 QGS. CDR3 protein: CALGDPYFPLLPRVLVGDKLIF. DNA for the CDR3: TGTGCTCTTGGGGACCCCTATTTCCCCCTTCTCCCTCGTGTGTTAGTAGGCGATAAACTCATCTTT.

Remarks on this clone: The protein given by TCRdb reflects a much larger clone and differs at residue 8 from this DNA's translation, likely from a read error; the protein shown is the DNA's translation. V is TRDV2 and J is TRDJ1; tentatively, D is TRDD3 (5 bases). The CDR3 is 14 amino acids. In germline, CDR1 is GEAIGNYY, CDR2 EKD. V lost 8 bases and J lost 1, with 16 bases in between. The CDR3 DNA is TGTGCCTCCCAGGGGGGTTTGTCCACCGATAAACTCATCTTT. This gives the protein CASQGGLSTDKLIF.

About this clone: This likely came from a read error, as a far larger clone is one base away. In the same sample, other DNA sequences code for this CDR3. The J gene is uncalled and the V gene is TRDV2; the DNA was not compared with TRDD3, the D call given in the table. This CDR3 contains 18 residues. From germline, CDR1 is GEAIGNYY and CDR2 EKD. As DNA, the CDR3 is TGTGCCTGTGATGTACTGGGGGATAGCTCCTGGGACACCCGACAGATGTTCTTC. It is translated as CACDVLGDSSWDTRQMFF.

This clone was detected only a few times. A far larger clone lies a single base away; this is likely a read error. Within the sample, other DNA sequences also encode this same CDR3. The rearrangement links TRDV2 to TRDJ1; 13 bases align to TRDD3. The J gene, missing from TCRdb, was assigned here through DNA to germline matching. CDR1 is GEAIGNYY and CDR2 is EKD in the germline V gene. The CDR3 totals 19 residues. V gave up 3 bases and J gave up 5 bases; unmatched junction bases: 17. The CDR3 DNA reads TGTGCCTGTGACCCGCGACTGGGGGATACGCGACCTCGGGGGGATAAACTCATCTTT. Its protein is CACDPRLGDTRPRGDKLIF.

This clone was counted at least ten times. The chain is built from TRDV2 and TRDJ1; 9 bases are a match to TRDD3. Unmatched junction bases numbered 16, after V lost 3 bases and J lost 6 bases. The CDR3 is 17 amino acids. Per germline, CDR1 GEAIGNYY and CDR2 EKD. The CDR3: CACDAVLGDPRNNKLIF. CDR3 sequence (DNA): TGTGCCTGTGACGCTGTACTGGGGGACCCCCGGAATAATAAACTCATCTTT.

Turning to this clone: TCRdb's entry gives the protein of a much larger clone, which mismatches this DNA's translation at residue 8, likely from a read error; the protein reported here is translated from the DNA. CDR3 in amino acids: CACDPVPAAVLGDTEGTDKLIF. Here the CDR3 DNA reads TGTGCCTGTGACCCAGTACCGGCCGCCGTACTGGGGGATACGGAGGGGACCGATAAACTCATCTTT. The rearrangement joins TRDV2 to TRDJ1; 13 positions agree with TRDD3. Because TCRdb records no J gene, it was assigned here through a match of the DNA to germline. Germline lookup yields CDR1 GEAIGNYY and CDR2 EKD. V shed 3 bases and J 2 bases; nucleotides not matched to a gene: 23. The CDR3 consists of 22 residues.

This clone was detected many times. The identical CDR3 is also encoded by other nucleotide sequences in the sample. This rearrangement joins TRDV2 to TRDJ2, with 10 bases that match TRDD3. Germline-derived CDR1 and CDR2 are GEAIGNYY and EKD. J was trimmed by 5 bases and V by 4 bases; bases with no gene match: 6. The CDR3 sequence is 15 residues long. The CDR3 DNA is TGTGCCTGTGATCCCTTACTGGGGGATACAGCACAACTCTTCTTT. Protein product: CACDPLLGDTAQLFF.

Of note for this clone: A far larger clone differs by one base, so this is likely a read error. Other DNA sequences from this sample encode an identical CDR3 as well. The chain has TRDV2 and TRDJ2; D is unclear. Assignment of the J gene here rests on matching the DNA to germline, because TCRdb gives none. The CDR3 spans 17 residues. The V and J ends lost 1 base and 2 bases respectively, with 16 bases between them. Germline V gene sequence: CDR1 GEAIGNYY, CDR2 EKD. CDR3 loop: CACDTVVARPLTAQLFF. CDR3 nucleotides: TGTGCCTGTGACACTGTAGTTGCCAGACCATTGACAGCACAACTCTTCTTT.

This clone was counted between two and nine times. A single base is all that separates this from a far larger clone, so a read error is likely. At the DNA level, this CDR3 is encoded by other sequences in the same sample as well. V usage is TRDV1 and J usage is TRDJ1; 11 bases are a match to TRDD3. No J segment appears in TCRdb, so it was assigned here by matching the sequence to germline. This CDR3 region has 22 residues. Germline V gene sequence: CDR1 TSWWSYY, CDR2 QGS. CDR3 sequence (DNA): TGTGCTCTCGGGGAACGTAGTTACTGGGGGATAAACCCTCCGCCGTACACCGATAAACTCATCTTT. This sequence encodes CALGERSYWGINPPPYTDKLIF.

There are a few counts of this clone. A read error is the likely source, as a far larger clone sits one nucleotide away. No DNA is shown, since the ends of the CDR3 on it are uncertain; the CDR3 is the one TCRdb lists. The V gene call is TRDV1, and the J gene call is absent; the D call TRDD3 from the table was never checked on the DNA. Germline CDR1 reads TSWWSYY; CDR2 reads QGS. 23 amino acids form the CDR3, both terminal residues included. The CDR3 spells CALGGWGHYDELIWGNDTDKLIF.

Comments on this clone: This likely reflects a read error, since a far larger clone is one base away. Additional DNA sequences in this sample encode the identical CDR3. The rearrangement uses TRDV1 and TRDJ1; D may be TRDD3 (6 bases). V lost 4 bases and J 8 bases, leaving 26 bases between the germline ends. CDR1 TSWWSYY and CDR2 QGS come from the germline V gene. CDR3 length: 17 residues. In nucleotides, the CDR3 is TGTGCTCTTGGGGGGCGTTGCACCGAATCTGGGGACAAAAAACTCATCTTT. Its translation is CALGGRCTESGDKKLIF.

As for this clone: It differs at one base from a far larger clone, so likely a read error. Other DNA sequences of this sample code for an identical CDR3. The V gene was identified as TRDV1, while no J gene was called; TRDD3, the table's D call, was not compared with the DNA. The CDR3 is 16 amino acids. In germline, CDR1 is TSWWSYY, CDR2 QGS. The CDR3 DNA follows: TGTGCTCTTGGGGAACTCCTACTGGGTGCTAGCGATAAACTCATCTTC. Translation gives CALGELLLGASDKLIF.

As regards this clone: This probably arose from a read error, given a far larger clone one base away. The sample carries other DNA sequences with the same CDR3. No J gene was assigned, while the V gene was called as TRDV1; the table's D call of TRDD3 was not tested on the DNA. Looked up from germline, CDR1 is TSWWSYY and CDR2 is QGS. The length of the CDR3 is 23 residues. The chain's CDR3 is CALGEPLSVLGDPHLGYTDKLIF. In nucleotides, the CDR3 is TGTGCTCTTGGGGAACCGCTCTCTGTACTGGGGGATCCCCACCTGGGATACACCGATAAGCTCATCTTT.

This clone has only a few counts. This likely reflects a read error, since a far larger clone is one base away. Other DNA sequences in this specimen translate into the identical CDR3. The chain combines TRDV1 with TRDJ1; 7 bases fit TRDD2. No J gene was available from TCRdb, and it was assigned here by a germline match of the DNA. Germline lookup yields CDR1 TSWWSYY and CDR2 QGS. The V segment lost 3 bases and the J segment 0 bases; nucleotides outside the gene matches: 10. The CDR3 contains 17 residues. The CDR3 protein is CALGELPFLPNTDKLIF. CDR3 bases: TGTGCTCTTGGGGAGCTGCCCTTCCTCCCTAACACCGATAAACTCATCTTT.

In this sample, this clone turned up a few times. This likely traces to a read error, being one base from a far larger clone. The same CDR3 can be traced to other DNA sequences in this sample. The V and J genes are TRDV1 and TRDJ1, with D perhaps being TRDD2 or TRDD3 (6 bases each). The J gene, missing from TCRdb, was assigned here through DNA to germline matching. This CDR3 contains 21 residues. Germline V gene data show CDR1 as TSWWSYY and CDR2 as QGS. CDR3 residues: CALGKGSYGGVRLGYTDKLIF. In DNA form, the CDR3 reads TGCGCTCTTGGGAAAGGCTCCTACGGGGGAGTACGATTAGGGTACACCGATAAACTCATCTTT.

At least ten counts were recorded for this clone. With a far larger clone one base away, a read error is the likely cause. Other DNA sequences in this sample translate to the same CDR3. The chain is built from TRDV1 and TRDJ2; TRDD3 might be the D (6 bases). The CDR3 has 15 residues. Germline CDR1 TSWWSYY, CDR2 QGS. In nucleotides, the CDR3 is TGTGCTCTGACCTACGAAGGGATATCGACAGCACAGCTCTTCTTT. Its translation: CALTYEGISTAQLFF.

This clone has a handful of counts. The protein recorded in TCRdb matches a much larger clone and deviates from this DNA's translation at residue 11, suggesting a read error; the protein here is obtained by translating the DNA. V is TRDV1 and J is TRDJ1, with D perhaps TRDD3 (6 bases). Between the trimmed V and J ends, which lost 0 bases and 0 bases, there was a span of 38 bases. Germline V gene lookup returns CDR1 TSWWSYY and CDR2 QGS. The CDR3 is made up of 25 amino acids. The CDR3 here is CALGELHPRPPLGYSNESDTDKLIF. The CDR3 DNA is TGTGCTCTTGGGGAACTTCACCCCCGACCTCCCTTAGGATACTCAAACGAATCAGACACCGATAAACTCATCTTT.

About this clone itself: TCRdb lists the protein of a much larger clone for this DNA, which differs at residue 4, so this is likely a read error; the protein given here is translated from the DNA itself. The gene calls are TRAV38-2/DV8 and TRDJ1, with 8 bases fitting TRDD3. The J gene, missing from TCRdb, was assigned here through DNA to germline matching. This CDR3 has 19 amino acids. Germline CDR1 reads TSESDYY; CDR2 reads QEAYKQQN. This CDR3 is CAYGSQSFLSLWGYLGLIF. The CDR3 DNA sequence: TGTGCTTATGGGAGCCAATCATTCCTATCTTTGTGGGGATACCTTGGACTCATCTTT.

This clone has a count of ten or more. For this DNA, TCRdb reports the protein of a much larger clone, which diverges at residue 14, most likely from a read error; the protein presented here is translated directly from the DNA. The J gene is TRDJ1, the V gene TRDV3; the D gene is possibly TRDD3 (5 bases). The germline CDR1 and CDR2 sequences are TVYSNPD and GDNSRS (reference sequence). The CDR3 contains 20 residues. The V end lost 1 base, the J end lost 7 bases, and 37 bases lay between the germline ends. The CDR3 nucleotides read TGTGCCTTTACTAAACCGCTACGGCGTTACGGCACGGGGGTACAGGGTAAACTCATCTTT. Translating gives CAFTKPLRRYGTGVQGKLIF.

This clone was detected only a few times. For this DNA, TCRdb reports the protein of a much larger clone, which diverges at residue 12, most likely from a read error; the protein presented here is translated directly from the DNA. The chain is built from TRDV1 and TRDJ1, with 8 positions matching TRDD3. In the absence of a J gene in TCRdb, the DNA was matched to germline to assign it here. This CDR3 comprises 24 residues. In germline, CDR1 is TSWWSYY, CDR2 QGS. The trim removed 0 bases at V and 1 base at J, leaving 28 bases unmatched. The CDR3 region has the DNA TGTGCTCTTGGGGAACTTAGAGTCTTCACCTGGGTAGGATGGGGATACAGGCTCACCGATAAACTCATCTTT. As protein: CALGELRVFTWVGWGYRLTDKLIF.

Concerning this clone itself: TCRdb shows a much larger clone's protein in place of this DNA's translation, and the two differ at residue 4, likely through a read error; the protein shown is translated from the DNA. The CDR3, as DNA: TGTGCTCTTGTAACAGAGGGTTCCCTGAGATTCGCCGATAAACTCATCTTT. Protein: CALVTEGSLRFADKLIF. The chain couples TRDV1 to TRDJ1, with no clear D. Germline CDR1 reads TSWWSYY; CDR2 reads QGS. This CDR3 spans 17 amino acids. V was pared by 7 bases and J by 3 bases, with 24 bases between.

Points on this clone: A read error likely explains why the TCRdb protein, taken from a much larger clone, differs from this DNA's translation at residue 14; the protein shown is translated from the DNA. The V gene is TRDV2, the J gene TRDJ1, with 13 nucleotides matching TRDD3. As TCRdb names no J gene, one was assigned here on the basis of a DNA match to germline. Trimming removed 0 bases from V and 3 bases from J; junction bases left unmatched: 12. Germline CDR1 and CDR2: GEAIGNYY and EKD. This CDR3 comprises 19 residues. CDR3 in DNA: TGTGCCTGTGACACCAAACTGGGGGATACGCCCCCTTACGCCGATAAACTCATCTTT. This encodes CACDTKLGDTPPYADKLIF.

As for this clone: Since a far larger clone is one base different, this is likely a read error. Other DNA sequences from this sample encode an identical CDR3 as well. The V gene is TRDV1, the J gene TRDJ1; 8 nucleotides align to TRDD2. Because TCRdb records no J gene, it was assigned here through a match of the DNA to germline. The CDR3 contains 20 residues. Germline V gene sequence: CDR1 TSWWSYY, CDR2 QGS. The DNA for the CDR3 is TGTGCCCTTGGGGAACTATACTTCCTACTGAAGGCAACTTCTGGAAATAAACTCATCTTT. It yields the protein CALGELYFLLKATSGNKLIF.

Concerning this clone itself: The protein held in TCRdb is that of a much larger clone and does not match this DNA's translation at residue 6, likely because of a read error; the protein shown is translated from the DNA. The CDR3 DNA is TGTGCTCTCCGCTTAGTTTCCTACAATGGTGGGGAACTCATCTTT. Translating gives CALRLVSYNGGELIF. V usage is TRDV1 and J usage is TRDJ1; the match to TRDD2 covers 7 bases. The ends lost 9 bases at V and 9 bases at J; junction bases unmatched: 19. The CDR3 covers 15 residues. Germline V gives CDR1 TSWWSYY, CDR2 QGS.

In the case of this clone: This likely stems from a read error, as it lies one base from a far larger clone. The sample contains more than one DNA sequence encoding this CDR3. The chain has TRDV1 and TRDJ1; D call uncertain. No J segment appears in TCRdb, so it was assigned here by matching the sequence to germline. Germline V lookup: CDR1 TSWWSYY, CDR2 QGS. The CDR3 runs to 15 residues. With 0 bases removed from V and 2 bases from J, the gap between germline ends came to 10 bases. The CDR3 bases are TGTGCTCTTGGGGAACTGAGGGCCTTAACCGATAAACTCATCTTT. This translates into CALGELRALTDKLIF.

V and J are TRDV2 and TRDJ1, with TRDD3 as a possible D gene (6 bases). TCRdb carries no J gene annotation; the J gene was assigned here by matching the DNA with germline. Germline V gene sequence: CDR1 GEAIGNYY, CDR2 EKD. CDR3 length: 18 residues. Trimming removed 0 bases from V and 0 bases from J, with 19 bases in between. The CDR3: CACDTVGDPGTYTDKLIF. DNA of the CDR3: TGTGCCTGTGACACCGTAGGGGATCCGGGGACGTACACCGATAAACTCATCTTT.

Comment on this clone: TCRdb pairs this DNA with a much larger clone's protein that differs at residue 17, likely a read error; the protein shown was translated from the DNA. V usage is TRDV1 and J usage is TRDJ1; 8 bases fit TRDD3. The V gene end was trimmed by 5 bases and the J gene end by 3 bases; junction bases not matched to a gene: 29. Germline CDR1 and CDR2: TSWWSYY and QGS. CDR3 size: 22 residues. This chain's CDR3 is CALGSRGVLGAVIRSNADKLIF. CDR3 nucleotides: TGTGCTCTTGGGTCCCGCGGGGTACTGGGGGCTGTTATACGGTCCAACGCCGATAAACTCATCTTT.